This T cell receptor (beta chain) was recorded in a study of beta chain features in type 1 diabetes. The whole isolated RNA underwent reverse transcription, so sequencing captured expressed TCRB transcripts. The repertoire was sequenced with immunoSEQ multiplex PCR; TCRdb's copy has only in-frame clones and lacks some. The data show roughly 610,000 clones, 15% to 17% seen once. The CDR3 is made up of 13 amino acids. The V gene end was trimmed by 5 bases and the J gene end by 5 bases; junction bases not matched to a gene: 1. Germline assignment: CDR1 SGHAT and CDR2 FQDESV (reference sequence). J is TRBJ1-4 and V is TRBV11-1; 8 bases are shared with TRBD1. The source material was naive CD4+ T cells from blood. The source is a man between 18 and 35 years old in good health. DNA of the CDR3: TGTGCCAGCAGCCGGGACAGGAATGAAAAACTGTTTTTT. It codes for CASSRDRNEKLFF.